The TCR beta chain under discussion was sequenced for a study of blood T cell repertoires in COVID-19. Here immunoSEQ multiplex PCR was the method, and the copy in TCRdb shows in-frame clones only, minus some. This sample has some 250,000 clones, with over 85% found just once. CDR1 SGHRS and CDR2 YFSETQ come from the germline V gene. The V gene end was trimmed by 3 bases and the J gene end by 2 bases; junction bases not matched to a gene: 4. The CDR3 runs 16 residues. Sequencing input: PBMCs or T cells enriched from blood (not recorded which). The V call is TRBV5-1, the J call TRBJ2-5; 13 bases map to TRBD2. The receptor was isolated from a woman in her twenties or thirties with acute COVID-19. The CDR3 nucleotides are TGCGCCAGCAGCTCGCAGGGACTAGCGGGACAAGAGACCCAGTACTTC. Protein product: CASSSQGLAGQETQYF.